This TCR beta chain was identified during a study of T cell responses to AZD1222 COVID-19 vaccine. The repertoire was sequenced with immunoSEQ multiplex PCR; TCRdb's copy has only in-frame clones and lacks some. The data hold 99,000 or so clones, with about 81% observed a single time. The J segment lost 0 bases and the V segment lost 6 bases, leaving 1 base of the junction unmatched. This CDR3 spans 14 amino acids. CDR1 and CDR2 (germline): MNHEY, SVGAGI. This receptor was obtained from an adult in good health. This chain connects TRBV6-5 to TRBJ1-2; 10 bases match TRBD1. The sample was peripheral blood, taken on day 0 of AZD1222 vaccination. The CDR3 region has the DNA TGTGCCAGCAGGGGGACAGGGGCTAACTATGGCTACACCTTC. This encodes CASRGTGANYGYTF.